The 3 T cell receptor beta chains below all came from one sample that was sequenced in a study of blood T cell repertoires in COVID-19. The assay was immunoSEQ multiplex PCR, and TCRdb's table has in-frame clones only and misses some. Of about 210,000 clones in the sample, 80% are singletons; the top ten hold less than 7%. The sequenced sample was peripheral blood. These receptors originate from a man between 60 and 70 years old with acute or convalescent COVID-19.

The gene calls are TRBV6-2 or TRBV6-3 and TRBJ1-1; 10 bases are shared with TRBD1. J was trimmed by 5 bases and V by 5 bases; bases with no gene match: 8. CDR3 length: 15 amino acids. Germline CDR1 MNHEY, CDR2 SVGEGT. CDR3 coding DNA: TGTGCCAGCAGTAAACGGACAGGGGGTAAAACTGAAGCTTTCTTT. Its protein is CASSKRTGGKTEAFF.

V and J are TRBV9 and TRBJ1-4; 8 nucleotides align to TRBD1. V shed 3 bases, J shed 6 bases, and the junction held 10 bases outside the gene matches. This CDR3 is built from 16 residues. Germline-derived CDR1 and CDR2 are SGDLS and YYNGEE. The CDR3, as DNA: TGTGCCAGCAGCGAGGGCCCGGGACAGGCTGATGAAAAACTGTTTTTT. Protein sequence: CASSEGPGQADEKLFF.

This sequence joins TRBV7-3 and TRBJ2-1; 7 nucleotides align to TRBD2. The V and J ends lost 4 bases and 7 bases, in that order; junction bases with no gene match: 10. This CDR3 is 15 amino acids long. Germline CDR1 reads SGHTA; CDR2 reads FQGTGA. For the CDR3, the DNA is TGTGCCAGCAGCTCAAGACCCGGGACTAAGAATGAGCAGTTCTTC. This sequence encodes CASSSRPGTKNEQFF. Full variable domain (rest looked up from reference TRBV7-3 and TRBJ2-1): GAGVSQTPSNKVTEKGKYVELRCDPISGHTALYWYRQSLGQGPEFLIYFQGTGAADDSGLPNDRFFAVRPEGSVSTLKIQRTERGDSAVYLCASSSRPGTKNEQFFGPGTRLTVL.